The next 23 T cell receptor beta chains were all read from a single sample in a study of blood T cell repertoires in COVID-19. Here immunoSEQ multiplex PCR was the method, and the copy in TCRdb shows in-frame clones only, minus some. The repertoire holds around 250,000 clones, with roughly four fifths as singletons. Sequencing used peripheral blood. These receptors were collected from a man aged 25-45 years who had recovered from COVID-19.

The chain employs TRBV6-5 and TRBJ2-7, with D uncertain. V lost 6 bases and J lost 4, with 10 bases in between. The germline V gene encodes CDR1 MNHEY and CDR2 SVGAGI. The CDR3 runs to 12 residues. The CDR3 protein is CASRSQVYEQYV. Written as DNA, the CDR3 is TGTGCCAGCAGAAGTCAGGTATACGAGCAGTACGTC.

This clone was detected once. The V gene is TRBV9, the J gene TRBJ2-5, with 15 bases identical to TRBD2. The CDR3 runs 18 residues. In germline, CDR1 is SGDLS, CDR2 YYNGEE. With V trimmed by 6 bases and J by 5 bases, 14 bases remained unmatched. CDR3 sequence (DNA): TGTGCCAGCACCCCCCCAGGGACTAGCGGGGGGCCGATGGAGACCCAGTACTTC. Residues: CASTPPGTSGGPMETQYF.

About this clone: Within the sample, other DNA sequences also encode this same CDR3. This chain joins TRBV5-1 and TRBJ1-1, with 7 bases fitting TRBD1. V shed 0 bases, J shed 0 bases, and the junction held 2 bases outside the gene matches. The CDR3 covers 15 residues. Germline V CDR1 and CDR2: SGHRS, YFSETQ. CDR3 in amino acids: CASSLAGTVNTEAFF. Here the CDR3 DNA reads TGCGCCAGCAGCTTGGCAGGGACAGTGAACACTGAAGCTTTCTTT.

The chain is built from TRBV19 and TRBJ1-2; D is undetermined. Between the trimmed V and J ends, which lost 10 bases and 0 bases, there was a span of 12 bases. This CDR3 is 13 amino acids long. Germline loops: CDR1 LNHDA, CDR2 SQIVND (reference sequence). DNA of the CDR3: TGTGCCACACAGACGACGGCTAACTATGGCTACACCTTC. Its translation: CATQTTANYGYTF.

In this sample, this clone turned up once. The gene calls are TRBV2 and TRBJ2-7; 9 bases are a match to TRBD2. Trimming took 3 bases from V and 2 from J; bases not matched to a gene: 5. The germline gives CDR1 SNHLY, CDR2 FYNNEI. CDR3 length equals 15 residues. The CDR3 nucleotides read TGTGCCAGCAGTGAGGGGCTAGCGGGGACCTACGAGCAGTACGTC. Protein product: CASSEGLAGTYEQYV.

This clone was detected only once. This chain links TRBV9 with TRBJ2-7; unclear D gene. Germline lookup yields CDR1 SGDLS and CDR2 YYNGEE. This CDR3 contains 13 residues. The germline V and J ends were trimmed by 0 bases and 1 base, with 5 bases remaining between them. The CDR3: CASSVEPSYEQYF. The DNA for the CDR3 is TGTGCCAGCAGCGTAGAGCCTTCCTACGAGCAGTACTTC.

This sequence joins TRBV5-8 and TRBJ1-4; possibly TRBD1 for D (5 bases). Between the trimmed V and J ends, which lost 7 bases and 4 bases, there was a span of 17 bases. Germline CDR1 SGHTS, CDR2 YDEGEE. CDR3 length: 15 residues. CDR3 DNA: TGTGCCAGCGGAGAGGGACTGAGCGGTAATGAAAAACTGTTTTTT. As protein: CASGEGLSGNEKLFF.

The chain joins TRBV2 to TRBJ2-3; D may be TRBD2 (6 bases). The CDR3 contains 15 residues. Trimming pared 4 bases from V and 0 bases from J, leaving 11 bases between. CDR1 is SNHLY and CDR2 is FYNNEI in the germline V gene. CDR3: CASSGGSGSTDTQYF. For the CDR3, the DNA is TGTGCCAGCAGTGGCGGTAGCGGTAGCACAGATACGCAGTATTTT.

V and J are TRBV6-1 and TRBJ2-1, with 9 bases lining up with TRBD2. Germline V CDR1 and CDR2: MNHNS, SASEGT. V was pared by 1 base and J by 9 bases, with 10 bases of the junction left unmatched. The CDR3 consists of 16 residues. The CDR3 nucleotides read TGTGCCAGCAGTGAAGGGCGGGGGGGCCTCTACGGTGAGCAGTTCTTC. It encodes CASSEGRGGLYGEQFF.

V is TRBV5-1 and J is TRBJ2-7, with a tentative D call TRBD2 (5 bases). The V gene lost 4 bases and the J gene lost 7 bases, with 12 bases spanning the gap. This CDR3 contains 12 residues. Germline CDR1 reads SGHRS; CDR2 reads YFSETQ. The CDR3: CASSPPPGEQYF. The CDR3 region has the DNA TGCGCCAGCAGCCCCCCGCCGGGGGAGCAGTACTTC.

On this clone itself: The sample carries other DNA sequences with the same CDR3. V gene TRBV3-1 (or the pseudogene TRBV3-2) combines with J gene TRBJ1-1; D is perhaps TRBD1 (5 bases). CDR1 is LGHDT, CDR2 YNNKEL, per germline (reference sequence). V lost 4 bases and J 2 bases, leaving 11 bases between the germline ends. This CDR3 region has 14 residues. CDR3 in DNA: TGTGCCAGCAGCCCCCGAGACAGAAACACTGAAGCTTTCTTT. Translating gives CASSPRDRNTEAFF.

The chain employs TRBV5-1 and TRBJ2-2; 11 nucleotides match TRBD1. The junction had 3 bases not matched to a gene; V was cut back by 5 bases and J by 6 bases. This CDR3 region has 14 residues. From germline, CDR1 is SGHRS and CDR2 YFSETQ. This chain's CDR3 is CASRGGQGAGELFF. The DNA of the CDR3 is TGCGCCAGCAGAGGGGGACAGGGGGCCGGGGAGCTGTTTTTT.

This clone was recorded once. V gene TRBV6-1 combines with J gene TRBJ2-1; 10 bases align to TRBD2. This CDR3 has 19 amino acids. With 0 bases clipped from V and 3 bases from J, the junction kept 11 bases outside the gene matches. Germline values: CDR1 MNHNS, CDR2 SASEGT. The CDR3: CASSEAVLAGDFLYNEQFF. In DNA form, the CDR3 reads TGTGCCAGCAGTGAAGCGGTGCTAGCGGGGGACTTTCTCTACAATGAGCAGTTCTTC.

The chain has TRBV10-3 and TRBJ2-5; TRBD1 agrees at 7 bases. Germline CDR1 ENHRY, CDR2 SYGVKD. The V segment lost 5 bases and the J segment 4 bases; nucleotides outside the gene matches: 7. The CDR3 totals 14 residues. CDR3 protein: CAISRQGSGETQYF. The CDR3 coding sequence is TGTGCCATCAGTCGACAGGGATCGGGAGAGACCCAGTACTTC.

This clone was seen a single time. The chain has TRBV7-3 and TRBJ2-5, with 7 bases fitting TRBD1. V was pared by 1 base and J by 2 bases, with 4 bases of the junction left unmatched. This CDR3 contains 15 residues. Looked up from germline, CDR1 is SGHTA and CDR2 is FQGTGA. The CDR3 loop reads CASSLMGQMQETQYF. DNA for the CDR3: TGTGCCAGCAGCTTAATGGGACAGATGCAAGAGACCCAGTACTTC.

V is TRBV7-9 and J is TRBJ2-1; tentative D call: TRBD2 (6 bases). V was cut by 7 bases and J by 2 bases, with 15 bases left in between. This CDR3 has 15 amino acids. Per the germline V gene, CDR1 is SEHNR and CDR2 is FQNEAQ (reference sequence). CDR3 protein: CASTWREAPYNEQFF. CDR3 nucleotide sequence: TGTGCCAGCACATGGAGGGAGGCGCCCTACAATGAGCAGTTCTTC.

Written as DNA, the CDR3 is TGTGCCAGCAGCCTACAGGGGCTTAAGTACCAAGAGACCCAGTACTTC. Translation gives CASSLQGLKYQETQYF. The chain combines TRBV5-4 with TRBJ2-5, with TRBD1 matching over 7 bases. Looked up from germline, CDR1 is SGHNT and CDR2 is YYREEE (reference sequence). Trimming at V came to 4 bases and at J to 0 bases, leaving 9 bases not matched to a gene. The CDR3 is made up of 16 amino acids.

The chain uses TRBV5-1 and TRBJ1-1, with D unresolved. The CDR3 runs 13 residues. The germline gives CDR1 SGHRS, CDR2 YFSETQ. Trimming took off 7 bases at V and 4 bases at J, with 14 bases between the two ends. The CDR3 spells CASQPFEGTEAFF. The CDR3, as DNA: TGCGCCAGCCAACCTTTCGAGGGCACTGAAGCTTTCTTT.

The chain joins TRBV19 to TRBJ2-3; 11 bases agree with TRBD2. CDR3 length: 18 residues. The V segment lost 4 bases and the J segment 3 bases; nucleotides outside the gene matches: 12. The germline V gene has CDR1 LNHDA and CDR2 SQIVND (reference sequence). CDR3 sequence (DNA): TGTGCCAGTAGTACCCTCGGGGGTAGCGGGGGGGCAACAGATACGCAGTATTTT. Translated, it gives CASSTLGGSGGATDTQYF.

This clone is a singleton in its sample. The genes are TRBV5-8 and TRBJ1-6; 9 bases match TRBD1. This CDR3 contains 15 residues. V dropped 4 bases and J dropped 8; count of bases not matched to a gene: 7. Germline values: CDR1 SGHTS, CDR2 YDEGEE. The CDR3, as DNA: TGTGCCAGCAGCCTAGGACAGGGGATGGATTCACCCCTCCACTTT. This codes for CASSLGQGMDSPLHF.

The CDR3, as DNA: TGCGCCAGCTTTAACTTCCTTCCTAACTATGGCTACACCTTC. Protein product: CASFNFLPNYGYTF. The chain carries TRBV10-1 and TRBJ1-2; unclear D gene. Germline CDR1 and CDR2: WNHNN and SYGVQD (reference sequence). Trimming cost V 8 bases and J 0 bases, with 13 bases left between them. CDR3 length: 14 amino acids.

This clone was seen just once. V gene TRBV2 combines with J gene TRBJ1-6, with D perhaps TRBD1 (6 bases). Trimming took 3 bases from V and 11 from J, leaving 14 bases between them. The CDR3 has 14 amino acids. CDR1 and CDR2 (germline): SNHLY, FYNNEI. The CDR3 is CASSDVRGSPPLHF. Written as DNA, the CDR3 is TGTGCCAGCAGTGATGTCAGGGGCTCACCACCCCTCCACTTT.

V usage is TRBV5-5 and J usage is TRBJ1-1; the match to TRBD1 covers 7 bases. CDR3 length: 15 amino acids. V trimming: 2 bases; J trimming: 4 bases; junction bases outside the gene matches: 8. From germline, CDR1 is SGHKS and CDR2 YYEKEE (reference sequence). CDR3 coding DNA: TGTGCCAGCAGCTTCAACAGGGGAGGTCGCACTGAAGCTTTCTTT. Its protein is CASSFNRGGRTEAFF.